This is a list of T cell receptor beta chains from one sample in a study of CD4 T cells in relation to SARS-CoV-2 and coronaviruses. No antigens are known for them. The method was immunoSEQ multiplex PCR; TCRdb's version includes in-frame clones alone and lacks a portion of them. The sample has about 24,000 clones, around 70% seen once. Sequencing was carried out using CD4+ T cells from PBMCs, cultured in vitro. The receptors shown here come from a human donor in good health. The CDR3 runs from the conserved cysteine through the conserved F or W. The order of the fields is D gene, J gene, V gene, clone size, CDR3 protein, CDR3 DNA. The D gene is left open where the match is weak. For some rows the clone size is stated as once, few or many, or as a class when expanded; others skip it.

d_gene: .
j_gene: TRBJ1-4
v_gene: TRBV7-9
abundance: few
CDR3aa: CASSLGAATNEKLFF
CDR3nt: TGTGCCAGCAGCTTGGGGGCAGCGACTAATGAAAAACTGTTTTTT

d_gene: .
j_gene: TRBJ2-5
v_gene: TRBV19
abundance: .
CDR3aa: CASRGPGDGSGETQYF
CDR3nt: TGTGCCAGTAGGGGGCCCGGGGACGGGTCGGGGGAGACCCAGTACTTC

d_gene: TRBD1
j_gene: TRBJ1-2
v_gene: TRBV3-1/TRBV3-2
abundance: .
CDR3aa: CASSSGQGNYGYTF
CDR3nt: TGTGCCAGCAGCTCGGGACAGGGGAACTATGGCTACACCTTC

d_gene: TRBD1
j_gene: TRBJ1-1
v_gene: TRBV5-1
abundance: .
CDR3aa: CASSLGQVHTEAFF
CDR3nt: TGCGCCAGCAGCCTAGGACAGGTCCACACTGAAGCTTTCTTT

d_gene: TRBD1
j_gene: TRBJ2-5
v_gene: TRBV7-2
abundance: .
CDR3aa: CASSFTGTEETQYF
CDR3nt: TGTGCCAGCAGCTTCACCGGGACAGAAGAGACCCAGTACTTC

d_gene: .
j_gene: TRBJ1-4
v_gene: TRBV5-1
abundance: once
CDR3aa: CASSFTRGEEKLFF
CDR3nt: TGCGCCAGCAGCTTTACTAGAGGCGAGGAAAAACTGTTTTTT

d_gene: TRBD1
j_gene: TRBJ2-2
v_gene: TRBV29-1
abundance: .
CDR3aa: CSVGQGVDTGELFF
CDR3nt: TGCAGCGTTGGACAGGGGGTAGACACCGGGGAGCTGTTTTTT

d_gene: .
j_gene: TRBJ2-7
v_gene: TRBV7-9
abundance: .
CDR3aa: CASSAGEEQYF
CDR3nt: TGTGCCAGCAGCGCGGGCGAGGAGCAGTACTTC

d_gene: .
j_gene: TRBJ2-7
v_gene: TRBV7-9
abundance: .
CDR3aa: CASSLHRQDISYEQYF
CDR3nt: TGTGCCAGCAGCTTACACCGACAGGACATCTCCTACGAGCAGTACTTC

d_gene: .
j_gene: TRBJ2-7
v_gene: TRBV7-9
abundance: few
CDR3aa: CASSLPGSMHEQYF
CDR3nt: TGTGCCAGCAGCTTACCAGGGTCCATGCACGAGCAGTACTTC

d_gene: .
j_gene: TRBJ1-1
v_gene: TRBV6-2/TRBV6-3
abundance: .
CDR3aa: CASSYDLGNTEAFF
CDR3nt: TGTGCCAGCAGTTACGACTTGGGCAACACTGAAGCTTTCTTT

d_gene: TRBD2
j_gene: TRBJ2-6
v_gene: TRBV2
abundance: .
CDR3aa: CASAGGAGANVLTF
CDR3nt: TGTGCCAGCGCCGGGGGGGCTGGGGCCAACGTCCTGACTTTC

d_gene: .
j_gene: TRBJ2-7
v_gene: TRBV12-5
abundance: .
CDR3aa: CASGLAPGPGNYEQYF
CDR3nt: TGTGCTAGTGGTTTGGCCCCGGGCCCAGGAAACTACGAGCAGTACTTC

d_gene: .
j_gene: TRBJ1-4
v_gene: TRBV19
abundance: .
CDR3aa: CASTPTGPLNEKLFF
CDR3nt: TGTGCCAGTACCCCGACGGGACCGCTGAATGAAAAACTGTTTTTT

d_gene: .
j_gene: TRBJ1-1
v_gene: TRBV5-4
abundance: .
CDR3aa: CASSSGVASYMNTEAFF
CDR3nt: TGTGCCAGCAGCTCAGGGGTAGCGAGTTACATGAACACTGAAGCTTTCTTT

d_gene: .
j_gene: TRBJ2-1
v_gene: TRBV28
abundance: .
CDR3aa: CASSSQRVIRNEQFF
CDR3nt: TGTGCCAGCAGTTCTCAGCGGGTTATACGGAATGAGCAGTTCTTC

d_gene: .
j_gene: TRBJ1-1
v_gene: TRBV3-1/TRBV3-2
abundance: .
CDR3aa: CASSQGGAHTEAFF
CDR3nt: TGTGCCAGCAGCCAAGGGGGCGCACACACTGAAGCTTTCTTT

d_gene: TRBD2
j_gene: TRBJ2-7
v_gene: TRBV10-2
abundance: .
CDR3aa: CASSMVFGYGGAGGGYEQYF
CDR3nt: TGCGCCAGCAGTATGGTTTTCGGGTACGGGGGTGCGGGAGGTGGATACGAGCAGTACTTC

d_gene: TRBD1
j_gene: TRBJ1-1
v_gene: TRBV5-4
abundance: .
CDR3aa: CALNSGGAGNTEAFF
CDR3nt: TGTGCCCTTAACTCAGGGGGCGCCGGGAACACTGAAGCTTTCTTT

d_gene: .
j_gene: TRBJ1-1
v_gene: TRBV19
abundance: .
CDR3aa: CASRLGHFTEAFF
CDR3nt: TGTGCCAGTAGATTAGGACATTTCACTGAAGCTTTCTTT

d_gene: .
j_gene: TRBJ2-7
v_gene: TRBV6-2/TRBV6-3
abundance: .
CDR3aa: CASSRKTGSSYEQYF
CDR3nt: TGTGCCAGCAGCCGTAAAACAGGAAGCTCCTACGAGCAGTACTTC

d_gene: .
j_gene: TRBJ1-4
v_gene: TRBV19
abundance: few
CDR3aa: CASSTPQFGIGGEKLFF
CDR3nt: TGTGCCAGTAGTACCCCCCAGTTTGGGATAGGGGGTGAAAAACTGTTTTTT

d_gene: .
j_gene: TRBJ1-4
v_gene: TRBV9
abundance: .
CDR3aa: CASGQGGTNEKLFF
CDR3nt: TGTGCCAGCGGTCAGGGTGGGACTAATGAAAAACTGTTTTTT

d_gene: .
j_gene: TRBJ1-6
v_gene: TRBV5-4
abundance: few
CDR3aa: CASRLTGQNNSPLHF
CDR3nt: TGTGCCAGCAGATTGACGGGGCAGAATAATTCACCCCTCCACTTT

d_gene: .
j_gene: TRBJ2-1
v_gene: TRBV28
abundance: .
CDR3aa: CASSWGIYEQFF
CDR3nt: TGTGCCAGCAGCTGGGGGATCTATGAGCAGTTCTTC

d_gene: TRBD1
j_gene: TRBJ1-5
v_gene: TRBV30
abundance: .
CDR3aa: CAWSGPGQNQPQHF
CDR3nt: TGTGCCTGGAGTGGGCCGGGACAGAATCAGCCCCAGCATTTT

d_gene: .
j_gene: TRBJ2-7
v_gene: TRBV27
abundance: .
CDR3aa: CASSLGTPYEQYF
CDR3nt: TGTGCCAGCAGTTTAGGTACTCCCTACGAGCAGTACTTC

d_gene: .
j_gene: TRBJ1-3
v_gene: TRBV20-1
abundance: .
CDR3aa: CSASETGLHSGNTIYF
CDR3nt: TGCAGTGCTAGTGAGACGGGACTTCACTCTGGAAACACCATATATTTT

d_gene: .
j_gene: TRBJ2-3
v_gene: TRBV9
abundance: .
CDR3aa: CASSVASRGGTDTQYF
CDR3nt: TGTGCCAGCAGCGTGGCTTCCCGGGGTGGCACAGATACGCAGTATTTT

d_gene: .
j_gene: TRBJ2-2
v_gene: TRBV9
abundance: .
CDR3aa: CASSDRTSNTGELFF
CDR3nt: TGTGCCAGCAGCGACCGAACCTCTAACACCGGGGAGCTGTTTTTT

d_gene: .
j_gene: TRBJ2-3
v_gene: TRBV2
abundance: .
CDR3aa: CASSKSLGDTQYF
CDR3nt: TGTGCCAGCAGTAAGTCCCTTGGAGATACGCAGTATTTT

d_gene: .
j_gene: TRBJ2-5
v_gene: TRBV2
abundance: .
CDR3aa: CASSEWARETQYF
CDR3nt: TGTGCCAGCAGTGAGTGGGCCAGGGAGACCCAGTACTTC

d_gene: .
j_gene: TRBJ2-3
v_gene: TRBV15
abundance: .
CDR3aa: CATSRDITDTQYF
CDR3nt: TGTGCCACCAGCAGAGATATAACAGATACGCAGTATTTT

d_gene: TRBD2
j_gene: TRBJ2-1
v_gene: TRBV11-2
abundance: .
CDR3aa: CASSLLGGRGGEQFF
CDR3nt: TGTGCCAGCAGCTTATTGGGCGGGAGAGGAGGTGAGCAGTTCTTC

d_gene: .
j_gene: TRBJ2-1
v_gene: TRBV5-1
abundance: .
CDR3aa: CASSVGLGHEQFF
CDR3nt: TGCGCCAGCAGCGTCGGACTTGGCCATGAGCAGTTCTTC

d_gene: .
j_gene: TRBJ1-4
v_gene: TRBV27
abundance: .
CDR3aa: CASSLSQGLGNEKLFF
CDR3nt: TGTGCCAGCAGTTTATCCCAGGGGCTAGGTAATGAAAAACTGTTTTTT

d_gene: .
j_gene: TRBJ2-7
v_gene: TRBV10-3
abundance: .
CDR3aa: CALSSTPGEQYF
CDR3nt: TGTGCCCTCTCTAGTACGCCGGGCGAGCAGTACTTC

d_gene: .
j_gene: TRBJ1-2
v_gene: TRBV27
abundance: .
CDR3aa: CASSSQHRTPYGYTF
CDR3nt: TGTGCCAGCAGTTCACAACACAGGACTCCCTATGGCTACACCTTC

d_gene: TRBD2
j_gene: TRBJ2-1
v_gene: TRBV7-2
abundance: .
CDR3aa: CASSLGSSSGRGFF
CDR3nt: TGTGCCAGCAGCTTAGGTTCTTCTAGCGGGAGGGGGTTCTTC

d_gene: .
j_gene: TRBJ2-1
v_gene: TRBV6-2/TRBV6-3
abundance: .
CDR3aa: CASSSGQPGYNEQFF
CDR3nt: TGTGCCAGCAGTTCGGGCCAACCGGGCTACAATGAGCAGTTCTTC

d_gene: TRBD1
j_gene: TRBJ2-2
v_gene: TRBV2
abundance: .
CDR3aa: CASSANRRTGGDTGELFF
CDR3nt: TGTGCCAGCAGCGCTAACCGAAGGACAGGGGGGGACACCGGGGAGCTGTTTTTT

d_gene: .
j_gene: TRBJ2-7
v_gene: TRBV5-4
abundance: .
CDR3aa: CASSFPGAGEQYF
CDR3nt: TGTGCCAGCAGCTTCCCCGGGGCGGGGGAGCAGTACTTC

d_gene: .
j_gene: TRBJ1-1
v_gene: TRBV3-1/TRBV3-2
abundance: large
CDR3aa: CASSQDRAREGEAFF
CDR3nt: TGTGCCAGCAGCCAAGATCGAGCGAGGGAAGGTGAAGCTTTCTTT

d_gene: .
j_gene: TRBJ2-6
v_gene: TRBV3-1/TRBV3-2
abundance: .
CDR3aa: CASSQDSGANVLTF
CDR3nt: TGTGCCAGCAGCCAGGATTCTGGGGCCAACGTCCTGACTTTC

d_gene: .
j_gene: TRBJ1-5
v_gene: TRBV28
abundance: .
CDR3aa: CASMSLAQPQHF
CDR3nt: TGTGCCAGCATGAGTCTGGCTCAGCCCCAGCATTTT

d_gene: TRBD2
j_gene: TRBJ2-7
v_gene: TRBV19
abundance: once
CDR3aa: CASRPQGYSAGESYEQYF
CDR3nt: TGTGCCAGTAGGCCCCAGGGATACTCCGCGGGAGAATCCTACGAGCAGTACTTC